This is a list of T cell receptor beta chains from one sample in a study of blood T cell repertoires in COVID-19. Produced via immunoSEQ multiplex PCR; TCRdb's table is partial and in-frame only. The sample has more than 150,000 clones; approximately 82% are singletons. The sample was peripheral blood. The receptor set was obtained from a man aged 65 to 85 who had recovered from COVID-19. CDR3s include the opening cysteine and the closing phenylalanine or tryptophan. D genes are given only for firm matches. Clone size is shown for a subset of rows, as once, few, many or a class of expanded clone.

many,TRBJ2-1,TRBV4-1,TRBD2,CASSHPTQPAGRDEQFF,TGCGCCAGCAGCCATCCCACGCAGCCAGCGGGAAGGGATGAGCAGTTCTTC
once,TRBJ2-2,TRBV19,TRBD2,CASSTASGSNTGELFF,TGTGCCAGTAGTACTGCTAGCGGGAGCAACACCGGGGAGCTGTTTTTT
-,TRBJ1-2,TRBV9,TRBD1,CASSALPTGDLYGYTF,TGTGCCAGCAGCGCGCTACCGACAGGGGATCTCTATGGCTACACCTTC
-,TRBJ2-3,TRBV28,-,CASSGQGPTDTQYF,TGTGCCAGCAGTGGGCAGGGTCCCACAGATACGCAGTATTTT
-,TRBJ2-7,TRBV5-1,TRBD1,CASSLPKTGVGGNEQYF,TGCGCCAGCAGCTTGCCCAAGACAGGGGTAGGGGGGAACGAGCAGTACTTC
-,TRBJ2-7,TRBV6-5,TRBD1,CASTPRQGNSYEQYF,TGTGCCAGCACGCCCCGACAGGGAAACTCCTACGAGCAGTACTTC
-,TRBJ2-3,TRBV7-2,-,CASSSSLSGSTDTQYF,TGTGCCAGCAGCTCCTCGCTTTCCGGTAGCACAGATACGCAGTATTTT
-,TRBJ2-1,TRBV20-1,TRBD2,CSASGALAGVLFF,TGCAGTGCTAGTGGGGCACTAGCGGGAGTTTTGTTCTTC
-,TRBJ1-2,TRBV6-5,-,CASSYGQGSLYGYTF,TGTGCCAGCAGTTACGGGCAGGGATCCCTGTATGGCTACACCTTC
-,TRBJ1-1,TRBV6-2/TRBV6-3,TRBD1,CASSLRTGIEAFF,TGTGCCAGCAGCTTGAGGACAGGGATAGAAGCTTTCTTT
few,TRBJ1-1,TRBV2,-,CASEDRSRNTEAFF,TGTGCCAGCGAAGACAGGAGCCGGAACACTGAAGCTTTCTTT
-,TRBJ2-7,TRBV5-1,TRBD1,CASSPGQGPYEQYF,TGCGCCAGCAGCCCGGGACAGGGCCCGTACGAGCAGTACTTC
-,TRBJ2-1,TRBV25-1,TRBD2,CASRGGTSGSAHNEQFF,TGTGCCAGCAGGGGGGGGACTAGCGGGAGTGCCCACAATGAGCAGTTCTTC
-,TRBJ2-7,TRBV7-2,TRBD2,CASSFTAGEAYEQYF,TGTGCCAGCAGCTTCACAGCGGGAGAGGCCTACGAGCAGTACTTC
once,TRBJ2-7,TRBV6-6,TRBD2,CASKQMAGEYEQYF,TGTGCCAGCAAGCAAATGGCGGGAGAATACGAGCAGTACTTC
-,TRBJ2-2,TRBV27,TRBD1,CASSSGTGSTTGELFF,TGTGCCAGCAGCTCAGGGACAGGGTCGACCACCGGGGAGCTGTTTTTT
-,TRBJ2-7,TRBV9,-,CASSETGASSYEQYF,TGTGCCAGCAGCGAGACTGGGGCGAGCTCCTACGAGCAGTACTTC
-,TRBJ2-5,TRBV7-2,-,CASSRRGIQETQYF,TGTGCCAGCAGCCGCCGCGGGATCCAAGAGACCCAGTACTTC
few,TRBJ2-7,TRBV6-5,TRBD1,CASSPGQALEQYF,TGTGCCAGCAGCCCGGGACAGGCATTGGAGCAGTACTTC
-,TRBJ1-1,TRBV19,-,CASSPHEGLDTEAFF,TGTGCCAGTAGTCCACACGAGGGTTTGGACACTGAAGCTTTCTTT
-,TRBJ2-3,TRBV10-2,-,CASGRDWSSVDTQYF,TGCGCCAGCGGAAGGGACTGGAGTTCCGTAGATACGCAGTATTTT
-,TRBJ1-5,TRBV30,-,CAWSPEPGPNQPQHF,TGTGCCTGGAGTCCCGAGCCAGGGCCCAATCAGCCCCAGCATTTT
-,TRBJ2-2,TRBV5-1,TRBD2,CASSNTSGRNTGELFF,TGCGCCAGCAGCAATACTAGCGGGAGGAACACCGGGGAGCTGTTTTTT
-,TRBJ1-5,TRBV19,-,CASSILAGKQPQHF,TGTGCCAGTAGTATATTGGCAGGGAAGCAGCCCCAGCATTTT
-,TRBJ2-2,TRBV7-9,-,CASSFNPAGTGELFF,TGTGCCAGCAGCTTTAACCCCGCGGGCACCGGGGAGCTGTTTTTT
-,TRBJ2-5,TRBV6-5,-,CASSPRTEQETQYF,TGTGCCAGCAGTCCCCGGACAGAACAAGAGACCCAGTACTTC
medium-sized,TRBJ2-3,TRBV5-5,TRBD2,CATTPSWRGLTDTQYF,TGTGCCACCACTCCTTCATGGCGGGGGTTGACAGATACGCAGTATTTT
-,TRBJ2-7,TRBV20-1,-,CSASGWGRDNSYEQYF,TGCAGTGCTAGTGGGTGGGGCCGGGACAACTCCTACGAGCAGTACTTC
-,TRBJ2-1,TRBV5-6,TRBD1,CASSLKTGVAYNEQFF,TGTGCCAGCAGCTTGAAAACAGGGGTCGCCTACAATGAGCAGTTCTTC
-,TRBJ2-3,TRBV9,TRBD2,CASSLGKRGITDTQYF,TGTGCCAGCAGCCTCGGGAAGCGGGGGATCACAGATACGCAGTATTTT
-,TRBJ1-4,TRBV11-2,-,CASSREGYEKLFF,TGTGCCAGCAGCAGAGAGGGCTATGAAAAACTGTTTTTT
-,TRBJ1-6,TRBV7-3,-,CASSIGRNSPLHF,TGTGCCAGCAGCATAGGGAGGAATTCACCCCTCCACTTT
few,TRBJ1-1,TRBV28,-,CASSFGGLAPAFF,TGTGCCAGCAGTTTCGGAGGGCTGGCGCCGGCTTTCTTT
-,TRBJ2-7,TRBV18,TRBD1,CASSPGTGADFLDF,TGTGCCAGCTCACCCGGGACAGGAGCGGATTTTTTGGACTTC
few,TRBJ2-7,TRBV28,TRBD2,CASSGPASGRANPYEQYF,TGTGCCAGCAGTGGGCCGGCTAGCGGGAGGGCCAATCCCTACGAGCAGTACTTC
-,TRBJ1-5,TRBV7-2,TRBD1,CASTWTGLNQPQHF,TGTGCCAGCACCTGGACAGGACTCAATCAGCCCCAGCATTTT
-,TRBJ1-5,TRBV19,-,CASGTNSNQPQHF,TGTGCCAGCGGGACAAATAGCAATCAGCCCCAGCATTTT
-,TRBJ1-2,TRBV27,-,CASRSSRGDAPYGYTF,TGTGCCAGCAGAAGTAGCAGGGGAGACGCTCCCTATGGCTACACCTTC
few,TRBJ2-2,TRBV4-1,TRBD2,CASSQGLAGPGELFF,TGCGCCAGCAGCCAAGGACTAGCGGGCCCCGGGGAGCTGTTTTTT
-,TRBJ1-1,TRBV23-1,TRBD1,CASPRQGLWGTEAFF,TGCGCCAGCCCTCGACAGGGGTTGTGGGGCACTGAAGCTTTCTTT
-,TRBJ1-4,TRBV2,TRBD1,CASSGSGQGVSTNEKLFF,TGTGCCAGCAGTGGGTCGGGACAGGGAGTATCAACTAATGAAAAACTGTTTTTT
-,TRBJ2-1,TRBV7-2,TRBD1,CASSSSRQGVQFF,TGTGCCAGCAGTTCCTCCCGACAGGGGGTGCAGTTCTTC
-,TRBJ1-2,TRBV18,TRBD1,CASSQGQGYGYTF,TGTGCCAGCTCACAGGGACAGGGCTATGGCTACACCTTC
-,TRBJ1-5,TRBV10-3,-,CAISGNPGEPQHF,TGTGCCATCAGTGGTAACCCCGGAGAGCCCCAGCATTTT
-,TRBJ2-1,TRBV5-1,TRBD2,CASSLQLAGNNEQFF,TGCGCCAGCAGCTTACAACTAGCGGGGAACAATGAGCAGTTCTTC
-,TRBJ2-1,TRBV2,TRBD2,CASRVRGLAGGNEQFF,TGTGCCAGCAGGGTACGAGGACTAGCGGGAGGTAATGAGCAGTTCTTC
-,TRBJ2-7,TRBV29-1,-,CSVGRTDSYEQYF,TGCAGCGTTGGCCGGACTGACTCCTACGAGCAGTACTTC
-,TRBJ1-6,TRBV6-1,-,CASSEPGSATPLHF,TGTGCCAGCAGTGAACCAGGTTCCGCGACACCCCTCCACTTT
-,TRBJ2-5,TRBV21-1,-,CASSTGQAEETQYF,TGTGCCAGCAGCACCGGACAGGCTGAGGAGACCCAGTACTTC
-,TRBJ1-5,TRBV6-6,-,CASSYSGVGQPQHF,TGTGCCAGCAGTTACTCAGGGGTGGGACAGCCCCAGCATTTT
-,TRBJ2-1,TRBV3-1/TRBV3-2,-,CASARNNEQFF,TGTGCCAGCGCCAGAAACAATGAGCAGTTCTTC
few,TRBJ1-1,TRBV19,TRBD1,CASSTPPLTTGEAFF,TGTGCCAGTAGTACTCCTCCCTTAACGACAGGGGAAGCTTTCTTT
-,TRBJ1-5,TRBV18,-,CASSPAGGAGNQPQHF,TGTGCCAGCTCACCGGCTGGCGGGGCTGGAAATCAGCCCCAGCATTTT
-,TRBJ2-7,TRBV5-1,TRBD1,CASRSRDRAYEQYF,TGCGCCAGCAGGTCGAGGGACAGGGCTTACGAGCAGTACTTC
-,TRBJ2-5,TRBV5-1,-,CASSLSGVQETQYF,TGCGCCAGCAGCTTGTCCGGGGTCCAAGAGACCCAGTACTTC